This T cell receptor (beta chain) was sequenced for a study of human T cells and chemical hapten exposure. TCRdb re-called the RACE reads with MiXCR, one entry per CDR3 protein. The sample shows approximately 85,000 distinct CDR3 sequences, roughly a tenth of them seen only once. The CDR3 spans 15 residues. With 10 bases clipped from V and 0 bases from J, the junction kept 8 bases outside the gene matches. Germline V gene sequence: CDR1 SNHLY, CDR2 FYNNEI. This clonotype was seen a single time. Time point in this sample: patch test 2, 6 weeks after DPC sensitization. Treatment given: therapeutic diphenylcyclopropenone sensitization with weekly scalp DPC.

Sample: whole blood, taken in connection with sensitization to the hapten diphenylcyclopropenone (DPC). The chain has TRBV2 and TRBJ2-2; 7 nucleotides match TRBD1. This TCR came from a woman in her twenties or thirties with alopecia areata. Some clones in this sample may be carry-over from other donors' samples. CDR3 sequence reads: CATGQDRANTGELFF. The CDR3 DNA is TGTGCCACCGGACAGGACAGAGCGAACACCGGGGAGCTGTTTTTT.